What follows are 24 T cell receptor beta chains derived from one specimen sequenced in a study of cytomegalovirus exposure and HLA in healthy donors. PCR primers comprised 60 Vbeta and 13 Jbeta primers. Assay: immunoSEQ multiplex PCR; the TCRdb copy retains only in-frame clones and omits some. The sample gives about 190,000 clones, 85% of which show up once; 1% is in the top ten. The specimen was PBMCs. The receptor set was obtained from a boy between 2 and 10 years old in good health and CMV-seronegative.

The rearrangement joins TRBV28 to TRBJ1-6; D possibly corresponds to TRBD1 (6 bases). The CDR3 covers 14 residues. CDR1 is MDHEN, CDR2 SYDVKM, per germline. V lost 5 bases and J lost 6, with 11 bases in between. In DNA form, the CDR3 reads TGTGCCAGCAGTGTAGAACAGGGTAATTCACCCCTCCACTTT. It specifies CASSVEQGNSPLHF.

The V gene is TRBV28, the J gene TRBJ1-1; D not certain. Looked up from germline, CDR1 is MDHEN and CDR2 is SYDVKM. Trimming stripped 8 bases from V and 1 base from J, with 14 bases between. The CDR3 spans 14 residues. CDR3 DNA: TGTGCCAGCGACGGGGTGGAAAAGAACACTGAAGCTTTCTTT. Translated, it gives CASDGVEKNTEAFF.

The table lists this clone with a count of one. The J gene is TRBJ1-3, the V gene TRBV9; D might be TRBD1 (6 bases). Germline CDR1 reads SGDLS; CDR2 reads YYNGEE. The CDR3 length is 15 residues. V was trimmed by 4 bases and J by 4 bases, leaving 15 bases between them. The CDR3 region has the DNA TGTGCCAGCAGCCGTAGTGTAGGACAGGGAAACACCATATATTTT. Translating gives CASSRSVGQGNTIYF.

The rearrangement uses TRBV28 and TRBJ1-5; maybe TRBD1 (6 bases). This CDR3 contains 18 residues. CDR1 is MDHEN and CDR2 is SYDVKM in the germline V gene. Trimming cost V 4 bases and J 7 bases, with 26 bases left between them. The CDR3 protein is CASSSPAGTLGGEQPQHF. DNA of the CDR3: TGTGCCAGCAGTTCACCAGCCGGGACCCTAGGGGGGGAGCAGCCCCAGCATTTT.

The chain joins TRBV30 to TRBJ2-5, with 10 bases fitting TRBD1. CDR1 is GTSNPN and CDR2 is SVGIG in the germline V gene (reference sequence). The CDR3 is 19 amino acids. Trimming took 0 bases from V and 1 from J; bases not matched to a gene: 14. CDR3 nucleotides: TGTGCCTGGAGTGTAGGGAATAACCGGGACAGGGGTTCCCAAGAGACCCAGTACTTC. Translated: CAWSVGNNRDRGSQETQYF.

V usage is TRBV25-1 and J usage is TRBJ1-2, with D maybe TRBD1 (6 bases). The ends were cut back, 4 bases at V and 3 bases at J, with 12 bases in the middle. CDR1 is MGHDK and CDR2 is SYGVNS in the germline V gene. The CDR3 extends over 14 amino acids. CDR3 in DNA: TGTGCCAGCAGTGGGGCGGACAGATACTATGGCTACACCTTC. Amino acid sequence: CASSGADRYYGYTF.

The chain couples TRBV14 to TRBJ2-1; 12 nucleotides line up with TRBD2. The CDR3 spans 17 residues. V shed 0 bases, J shed 4 bases, and the junction held 4 bases outside the gene matches. Germline V CDR1 and CDR2: SGHDN, FVKESK. The CDR3 protein is CASSQDRTSGGYNEQFF. For the CDR3, the DNA is TGTGCCAGCAGCCAAGATCGCACTAGCGGGGGGTACAATGAGCAGTTCTTC. Full variable domain (rest looked up from reference TRBV14 and TRBJ2-1): EAGVTQFPSHSVIEKGQTVTLRCDPISGHDNLYWYRRVMGKEIKFLLHFVKESKQDESGMPNNRFLAERTGGTYSTLKVQPAELEDSGVYFCASSQDRTSGGYNEQFFGPGTRLTVL.

CDR3 DNA sequence: TGTGCCAGCAGTTTGAGCGCTACCAGGGGGACCGGGGAGCTGTTTTTT. Translated: CASSLSATRGTGELFF. The chain links TRBV27 to TRBJ2-2; 7 bases are shared with TRBD1. The CDR3 consists of 16 residues. Germline V gene sequence: CDR1 MNHEY, CDR2 SMNVEV (reference sequence). The V gene end was trimmed by 3 bases and the J gene end by 5 bases; junction bases not matched to a gene: 9.

The rearrangement links TRBV27 to TRBJ2-1; weak D call: TRBD2 (5 bases). Germline-derived CDR1 and CDR2 are MNHEY and SMNVEV (reference sequence). This CDR3 comprises 13 residues. The ends were cut back, 5 bases at V and 2 bases at J, with 7 bases in the middle. This CDR3 reads CASSDYPYNEQFF. The CDR3 nucleotides read TGTGCCAGCAGTGACTACCCCTACAATGAGCAGTTCTTC.

The sample holds a few counts of this clone. This chain joins TRBV4-1 and TRBJ1-4; 7 bases match TRBD1. CDR3 length: 20 residues. Germline V lookup: CDR1 MGHRA, CDR2 YSYEKL. Unmatched junction bases numbered 14, after V lost 1 base and J lost 0 bases. The CDR3 sequence: CASSQVTWTGSPTTNEKLFF. CDR3 sequence (DNA): TGCGCCAGCAGCCAAGTAACTTGGACAGGATCCCCGACAACTAATGAAAAACTGTTTTTT.

The chain carries TRBV15 and TRBJ1-4; D gene uncertain. The CDR3 consists of 13 residues. CDR1 is LNHNV and CDR2 is YYDKDF in the germline V gene (reference sequence). Trimming shortened V by 4 bases and J by 10 bases, and 13 bases separated the two germline ends. Written as DNA, the CDR3 is TGTGCCACCAGCACGTCCAGTAAAGTAAAACTGTTTTTT. Its translation: CATSTSSKVKLFF.

The chain links TRBV9 to TRBJ2-5, with no clear D. The end of the DNA is better explained by TRBJ2-7, so the J call may be wrong. Germline CDR1 reads SGDLS; CDR2 reads YYNGEE. The CDR3 is 13 residues long. The CDR3 sequence: CASSPTISYEQYF. DNA of the CDR3: TGTGCCAGCAGCCCAACGATATCCTACGAGCAGTACTTC.

CDR3 coding DNA: TGCAGTCCCAGGAACACTGAAGCTTTCTTT. This translates into CSPRNTEAFF. The V gene is TRBV20-1, the J gene TRBJ1-1, with D unresolved. This CDR3 contains 10 residues. In germline, CDR1 is DFQATT, CDR2 SNEGSKA (reference sequence). Trimming took 8 bases from V and 1 from J, leaving 5 bases between them.

This clone was seen more than once but under ten times. The gene calls are TRBV11-2 and TRBJ1-5; tentatively, D is TRBD1 (5 bases). The CDR3 length is 12 residues. Germline V gives CDR1 SGHAT, CDR2 FQNNGV. Trimming stripped 5 bases from V and 5 bases from J, with 7 bases between. CDR3 loop: CASSPRDQPQHF. The CDR3, as DNA: TGTGCCAGCAGCCCCAGGGATCAGCCCCAGCATTTT.

The chain carries TRBV9 and TRBJ2-7, with TRBD2 identical over 10 bases. The length of the CDR3 is 15 residues. V trimming: 0 bases; J trimming: 2 bases; junction bases outside the gene matches: 2. Germline V gene data show CDR1 as SGDLS and CDR2 as YYNGEE. The CDR3 DNA reads as TGTGCCAGCAGCGTAGAGCGGGAGGGACCCTACGAGCAGTACTTC. Its protein product is CASSVEREGPYEQYF.

This rearrangement joins TRBV29-1 to TRBJ1-2; a possible D gene is TRBD1 (5 bases). V was clipped by 6 bases and J by 4 bases, with 12 bases between them. CDR1 and CDR2 (germline): SQVTM, ANQGSEA. The CDR3 is 12 residues long. CDR3 sequence (DNA): TGCAGCGTGCCCAAAGGGGTCTATGGCTACACCTTC. It specifies CSVPKGVYGYTF.

The V gene is TRBV28, the J gene TRBJ1-2, with 9 bases identical to TRBD1. J was trimmed by 9 bases and V by 6 bases; bases with no gene match: 14. Germline CDR1 reads MDHEN; CDR2 reads SYDVKM. The CDR3 has 15 amino acids. The CDR3 sequence is CASRPRTGEIRSYTF. DNA of the CDR3: TGTGCCAGCAGACCCCGGACAGGGGAGATTCGTAGCTACACCTTC.

The chain has TRBV13 and TRBJ2-5; 15 bases line up with TRBD2. This CDR3 has 17 residues. Germline CDR1 and CDR2: PRHDT and FYEKMQ (reference sequence). Trimming cost V 4 bases and J 4 bases; bases outside gene matches: 7. In DNA, the CDR3 is TGTGCCAGCAGCTCCCGGACTAGCGGGAGGGCGGGAGAGACCCAGTACTTC. Its protein is CASSSRTSGRAGETQYF.

The chain has TRBV6-5 and TRBJ2-7; 7 nucleotides match TRBD1. The V and J ends lost 2 bases and 0 bases, in that order; junction bases with no gene match: 1. The CDR3 spans 14 residues. Germline V gene sequence: CDR1 MNHEY, CDR2 SVGAGI. The CDR3 DNA sequence: TGTGCCAGCAGTTACGGGGACAGCTCCTACGAGCAGTACTTC. Amino acids: CASSYGDSSYEQYF.

V and J are TRBV6-1 and TRBJ2-5; tentatively, D is TRBD2 (6 bases). CDR3 size: 15 residues. The germline CDR1 and CDR2 sequences are MNHNS and SASEGT. Trimming took off 6 bases at V and 5 bases at J, with 19 bases between the two ends. CDR3 sequence (DNA): TGTGCCAGCAGCGATGGACTACGACTATGGGAGACCCAGTACTTC. It yields the protein CASSDGLRLWETQYF.

This clone has ten or more counts. The genes are TRBV7-3 and TRBJ1-1; 8 bases align to TRBD1. This CDR3 comprises 17 residues. V lost 2 bases and J lost 0; bases outside the gene matches: 8. Germline CDR1 reads SGHTA; CDR2 reads FQGTGA. DNA for the CDR3: TGTGCCAGCAGCTTACAGGTCGGCAGGGGGCTGAACACTGAAGCTTTCTTT. It is translated as CASSLQVGRGLNTEAFF.

This clone was seen a few times. The chain carries TRBV9 and TRBJ2-3; a weak D match, TRBD1 (5 bases). Trimming left V 3 bases short and J 3 bases short, with 14 bases between. The germline CDR1 and CDR2 sequences are SGDLS and YYNGEE. This CDR3 comprises 15 residues. Written as DNA, the CDR3 is TGTGCCAGCAGCGCAGAACCAGGGTGGACAGATACGCAGTATTTT. Protein sequence: CASSAEPGWTDTQYF.

The chain links TRBV5-4 to TRBJ2-7; 8 bases are shared with TRBD2. The CDR3 length is 15 residues. Germline CDR1 and CDR2: SGHNT and YYREEE (reference sequence). The junction had 12 bases not matched to a gene; V was cut back by 4 bases and J by 6 bases. This CDR3 is CASSRGGELSVEQYV. As DNA, the CDR3 is TGTGCCAGCAGCCGGGGGGGCGAACTTTCGGTCGAGCAGTACGTC.

The rearrangement links TRBV18 to TRBJ2-5; 8 bases match TRBD2. This CDR3 has 14 amino acids. The V segment lost 0 bases and the J segment 4 bases; nucleotides outside the gene matches: 1. From germline, CDR1 is KGHSH and CDR2 LQKENI. The CDR3 DNA is TGTGCCAGCTCACCACCTAGCGGGGTAGAGACCCAGTACTTC. Translation: CASSPPSGVETQYF.